Described below is a single T cell receptor beta chain sequence and its context. V dropped 6 bases and J dropped 2 bases, with 10 bases sitting between them. The CDR3 spans 13 residues. Germline V gene sequence: CDR1 WSHSY, CDR2 SAAADI. This record belongs to a study of T cell changes during pregnancy in multiple sclerosis. Method: immunoSEQ multiplex PCR; TCRdb's copy keeps in-frame clones and lacks some. The sample yields 40,000 to 55,000 clones, 85% to 90% seen once. The receptor comes from a female donor in good health, enrolled as a control in a pregnancy study. The material sequenced was peripheral blood, taken in the first trimester of pregnancy. The chain recombines TRBV10-2 with TRBJ1-1, with D possibly TRBD1 on 5 matching bases. The CDR3 region has the DNA TGCGCCAGCAGCCCACAGGAAAACACTGAAGCTTTCTTT. It encodes CASSPQENTEAFF.